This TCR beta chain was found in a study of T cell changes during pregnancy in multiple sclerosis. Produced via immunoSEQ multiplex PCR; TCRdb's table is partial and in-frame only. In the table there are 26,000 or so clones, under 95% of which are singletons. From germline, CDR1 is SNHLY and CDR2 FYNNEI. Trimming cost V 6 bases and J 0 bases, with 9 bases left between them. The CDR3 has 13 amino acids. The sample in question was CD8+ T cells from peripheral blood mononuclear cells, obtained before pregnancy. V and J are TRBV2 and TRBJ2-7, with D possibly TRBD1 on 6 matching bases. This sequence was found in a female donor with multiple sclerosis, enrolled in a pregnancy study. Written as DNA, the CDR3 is TGTGCCAGCAGGAGGACAGCCTCCTACGAGCAGTACTTC. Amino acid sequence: CASRRTASYEQYF.